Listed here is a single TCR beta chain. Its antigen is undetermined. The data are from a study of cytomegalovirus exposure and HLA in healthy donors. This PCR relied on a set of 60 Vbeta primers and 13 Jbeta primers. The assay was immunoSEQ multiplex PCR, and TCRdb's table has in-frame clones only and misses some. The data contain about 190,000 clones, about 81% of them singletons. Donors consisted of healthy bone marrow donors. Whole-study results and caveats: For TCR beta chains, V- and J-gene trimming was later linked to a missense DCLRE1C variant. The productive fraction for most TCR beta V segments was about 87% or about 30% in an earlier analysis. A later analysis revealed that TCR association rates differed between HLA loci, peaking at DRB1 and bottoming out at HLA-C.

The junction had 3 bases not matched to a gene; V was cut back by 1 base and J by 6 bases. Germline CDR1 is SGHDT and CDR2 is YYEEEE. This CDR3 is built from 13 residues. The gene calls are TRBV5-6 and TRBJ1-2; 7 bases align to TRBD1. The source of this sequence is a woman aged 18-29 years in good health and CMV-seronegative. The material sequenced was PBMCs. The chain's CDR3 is CASSLQGENGYTF. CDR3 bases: TGTGCCAGCAGCTTGCAGGGGGAGAATGGCTACACCTTC.